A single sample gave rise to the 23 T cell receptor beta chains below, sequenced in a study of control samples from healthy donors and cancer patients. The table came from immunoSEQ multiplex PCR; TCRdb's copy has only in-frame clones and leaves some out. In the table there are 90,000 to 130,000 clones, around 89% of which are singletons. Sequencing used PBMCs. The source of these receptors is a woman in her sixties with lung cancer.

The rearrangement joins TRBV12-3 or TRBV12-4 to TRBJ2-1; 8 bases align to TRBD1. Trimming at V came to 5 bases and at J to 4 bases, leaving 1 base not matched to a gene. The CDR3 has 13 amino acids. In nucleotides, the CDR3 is TGTGCCAGCAGTCGACAGGGGTACAATGAGCAGTTCTTC. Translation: CASSRQGYNEQFF.

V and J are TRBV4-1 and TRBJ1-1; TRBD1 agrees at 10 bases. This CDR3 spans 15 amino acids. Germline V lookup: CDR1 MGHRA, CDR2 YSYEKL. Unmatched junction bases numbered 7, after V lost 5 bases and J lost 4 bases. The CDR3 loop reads CASSVRDRGGTEAFF. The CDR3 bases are TGCGCCAGCAGCGTCCGGGACAGGGGCGGCACTGAAGCTTTCTTT.

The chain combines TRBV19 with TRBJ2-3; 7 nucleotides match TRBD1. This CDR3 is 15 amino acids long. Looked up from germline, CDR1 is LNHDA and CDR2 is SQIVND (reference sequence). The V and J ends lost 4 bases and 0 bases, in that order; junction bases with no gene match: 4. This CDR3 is CASSRGTVSTDTQYF. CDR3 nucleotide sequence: TGTGCCAGTAGTAGGGGGACAGTAAGCACAGATACGCAGTATTTT.

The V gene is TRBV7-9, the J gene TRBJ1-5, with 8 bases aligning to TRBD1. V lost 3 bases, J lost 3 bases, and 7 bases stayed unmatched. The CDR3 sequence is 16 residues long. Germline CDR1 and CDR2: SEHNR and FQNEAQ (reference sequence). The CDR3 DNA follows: TGTGCCAGCAGCTTCGTTAGACAGGGGTACAATCAGCCCCAGCATTTT. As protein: CASSFVRQGYNQPQHF.

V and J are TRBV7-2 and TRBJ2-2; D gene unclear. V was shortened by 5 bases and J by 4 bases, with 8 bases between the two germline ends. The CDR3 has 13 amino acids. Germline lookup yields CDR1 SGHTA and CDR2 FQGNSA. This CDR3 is CASSPAGTGELFF. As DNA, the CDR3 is TGTGCCAGCAGCCCTGCTGGCACCGGGGAGCTGTTTTTT.

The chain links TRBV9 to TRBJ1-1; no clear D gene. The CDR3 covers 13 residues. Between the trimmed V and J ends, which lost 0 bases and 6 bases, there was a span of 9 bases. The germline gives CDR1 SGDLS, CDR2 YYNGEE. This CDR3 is CASSVGKSAEAFF. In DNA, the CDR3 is TGTGCCAGCAGCGTAGGGAAAAGCGCTGAAGCTTTCTTT.

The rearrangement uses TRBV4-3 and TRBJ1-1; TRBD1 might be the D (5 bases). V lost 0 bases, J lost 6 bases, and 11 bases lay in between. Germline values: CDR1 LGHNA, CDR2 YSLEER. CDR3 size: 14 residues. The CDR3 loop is CASSQDRKGPEAFF. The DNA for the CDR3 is TGCGCCAGCAGCCAAGATCGAAAGGGGCCTGAAGCTTTCTTT.

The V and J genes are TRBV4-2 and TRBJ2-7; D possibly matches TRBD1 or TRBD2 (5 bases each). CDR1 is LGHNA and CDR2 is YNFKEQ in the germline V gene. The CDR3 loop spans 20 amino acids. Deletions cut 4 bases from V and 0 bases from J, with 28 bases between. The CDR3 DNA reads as TGTGCCAGCAGCCTACGGCCCATCGGGGCACAGGTTTCATTCTCCTACGAGCAGTACTTC. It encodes CASSLRPIGAQVSFSYEQYF.

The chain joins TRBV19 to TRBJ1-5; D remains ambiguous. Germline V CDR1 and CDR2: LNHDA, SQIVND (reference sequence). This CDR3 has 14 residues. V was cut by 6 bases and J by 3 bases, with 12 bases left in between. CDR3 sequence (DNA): TGTGCCAGTAGAAGGGCGCAACTCAATCAGCCCCAGCATTTT. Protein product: CASRRAQLNQPQHF.

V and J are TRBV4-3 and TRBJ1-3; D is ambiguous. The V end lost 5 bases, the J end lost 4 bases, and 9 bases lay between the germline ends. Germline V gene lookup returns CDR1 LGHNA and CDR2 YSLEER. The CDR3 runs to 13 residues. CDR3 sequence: CASSALQGNTIYF. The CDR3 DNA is TGCGCCAGCAGCGCCCTACAGGGAAACACCATATATTTT.

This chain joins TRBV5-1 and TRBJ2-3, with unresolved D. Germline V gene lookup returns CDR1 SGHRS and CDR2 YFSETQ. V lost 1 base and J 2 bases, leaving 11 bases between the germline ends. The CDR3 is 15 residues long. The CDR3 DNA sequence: TGCGCCAGCAGCTTGCAGGAGTCGGCCACAGATACGCAGTATTTT. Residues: CASSLQESATDTQYF.

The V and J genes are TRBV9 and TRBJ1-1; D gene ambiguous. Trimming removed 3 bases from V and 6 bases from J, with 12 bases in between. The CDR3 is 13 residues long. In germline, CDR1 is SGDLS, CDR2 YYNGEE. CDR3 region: CASSALGLSEAFF. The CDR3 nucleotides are TGTGCCAGCAGCGCCCTAGGGTTGTCTGAAGCTTTCTTT.

Here the CDR3 DNA reads TGCGCCAGCAGCCAAGGGGCACTAGCGGGGGCAGATACGCAGTATTTT. Translating it yields CASSQGALAGADTQYF. The chain is built from TRBV4-1 and TRBJ2-3, with TRBD2 matching over 11 bases. The CDR3 totals 16 residues. The germline V gene encodes CDR1 MGHRA and CDR2 YSYEKL. V dropped 1 base and J dropped 4; count of bases not matched to a gene: 4.

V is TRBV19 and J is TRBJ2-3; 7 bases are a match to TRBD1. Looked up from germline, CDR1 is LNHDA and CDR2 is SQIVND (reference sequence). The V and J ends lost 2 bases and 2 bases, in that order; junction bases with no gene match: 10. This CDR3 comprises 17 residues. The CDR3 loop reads CASSISGQARDTDTQYF. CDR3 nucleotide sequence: TGTGCCAGTAGTATATCCGGACAGGCAAGGGACACAGATACGCAGTATTTT. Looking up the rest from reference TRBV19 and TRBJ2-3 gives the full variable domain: DGGITQSPKYLFRKEGQNVTLSCEQNLNHDAMYWYRQDPGQGLRLIYYSQIVNDFQKGDIAEGYSVSREKKESFPLTVTSAQKNPTAFYLCASSISGQARDTDTQYFGPGTRLTVL.

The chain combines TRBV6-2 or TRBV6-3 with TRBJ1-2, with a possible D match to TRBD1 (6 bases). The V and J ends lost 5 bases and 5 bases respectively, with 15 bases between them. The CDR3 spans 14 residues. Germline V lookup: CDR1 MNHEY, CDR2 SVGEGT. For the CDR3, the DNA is TGTGCCAGCAGTCCGGGACGGGGGCGATATGGCTACACCTTC. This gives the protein CASSPGRGRYGYTF.

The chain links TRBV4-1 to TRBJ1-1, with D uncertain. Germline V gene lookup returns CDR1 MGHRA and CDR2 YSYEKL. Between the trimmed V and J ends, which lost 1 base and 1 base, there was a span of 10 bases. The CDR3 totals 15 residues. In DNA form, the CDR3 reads TGCGCCAGCAGCCAAGTTCAGGTAGGGAACACTGAAGCTTTCTTT. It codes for CASSQVQVGNTEAFF.

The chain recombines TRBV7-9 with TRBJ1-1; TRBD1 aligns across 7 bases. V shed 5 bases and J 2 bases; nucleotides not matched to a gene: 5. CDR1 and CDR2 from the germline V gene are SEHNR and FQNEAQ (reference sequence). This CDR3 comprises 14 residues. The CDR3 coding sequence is TGTGCCAGCAGCGCCGGGACAGAAAACACTGAAGCTTTCTTT. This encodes CASSAGTENTEAFF.

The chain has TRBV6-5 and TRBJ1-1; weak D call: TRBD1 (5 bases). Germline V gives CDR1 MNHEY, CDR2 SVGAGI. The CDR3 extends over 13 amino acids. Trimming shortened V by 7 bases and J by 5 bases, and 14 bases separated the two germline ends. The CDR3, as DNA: TGTGCCAGCATCGAGGGACGGCGGACTGAAGCTTTCTTT. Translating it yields CASIEGRRTEAFF.

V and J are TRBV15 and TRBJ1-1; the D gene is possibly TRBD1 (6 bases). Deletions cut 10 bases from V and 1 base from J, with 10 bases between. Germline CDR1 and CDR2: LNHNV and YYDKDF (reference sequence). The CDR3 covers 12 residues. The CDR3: CAISDRNTEAFF. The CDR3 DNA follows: TGTGCCATCTCGGACAGGAACACTGAAGCTTTCTTT.

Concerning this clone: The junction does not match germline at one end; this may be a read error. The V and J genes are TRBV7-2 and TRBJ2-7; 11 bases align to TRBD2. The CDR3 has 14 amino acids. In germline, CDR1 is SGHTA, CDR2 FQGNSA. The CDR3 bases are TGTGCCAGCAGCCTAGCGGGGGGAATGTACGAGCAGTACTTC. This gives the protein CASSLAGGMYEQYF.

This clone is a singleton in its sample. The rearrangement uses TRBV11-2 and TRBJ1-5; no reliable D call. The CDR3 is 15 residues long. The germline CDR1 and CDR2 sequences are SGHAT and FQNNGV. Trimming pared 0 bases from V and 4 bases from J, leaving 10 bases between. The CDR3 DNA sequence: TGTGCCAGCAGCTTAGAGGGGAGCAGGAATCAGCCCCAGCATTTT. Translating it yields CASSLEGSRNQPQHF.

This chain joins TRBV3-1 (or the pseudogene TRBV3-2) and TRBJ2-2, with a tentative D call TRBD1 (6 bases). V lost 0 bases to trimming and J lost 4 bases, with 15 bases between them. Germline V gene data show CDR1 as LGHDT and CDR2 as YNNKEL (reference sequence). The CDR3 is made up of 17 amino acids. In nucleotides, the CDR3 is TGTGCCAGCAGCCAAGAGTGGCAGGGGAGAGTCACCGGGGAGCTGTTTTTT. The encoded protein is CASSQEWQGRVTGELFF.

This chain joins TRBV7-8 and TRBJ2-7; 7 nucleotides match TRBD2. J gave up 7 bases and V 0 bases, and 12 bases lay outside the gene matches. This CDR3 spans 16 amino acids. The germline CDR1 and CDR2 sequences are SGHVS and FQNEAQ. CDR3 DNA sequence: TGTGCCAGCAGCTTAGCGGGACTAACTCATTTCTGGGAGCAGTACTTC. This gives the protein CASSLAGLTHFWEQYF. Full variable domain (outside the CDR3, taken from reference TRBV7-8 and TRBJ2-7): GAGVSQSPRYKVAKRGQDVALRCDPISGHVSLFWYQQALGQGPEFLTYFQNEAQLDKSGLPSDRFFAERPEGSVSTLKIQRTQQEDSAVYLCASSLAGLTHFWEQYFGPGTRLTVT.